These 8 T cell receptor beta chains share one sample of origin, sequenced in a study of beta chain features in type 1 diabetes. Sequenced material consisted of expressed TCRB transcripts (all of the isolated RNA was reverse transcribed). The protocol was immunoSEQ multiplex PCR, while the TCRdb copy is restricted to in-frame clones and leaves out a portion. Of hundreds of thousands of clones listed, roughly 10% are singletons. Sequencing was performed on naive CD4+ T cells from blood. These receptors were obtained from a woman aged 18-29 years in good health.

This chain joins TRBV4-1 and TRBJ2-5; no clear D gene. Germline-derived CDR1 and CDR2 are MGHRA and YSYEKL. This CDR3 contains 13 residues. The germline V and J ends were trimmed by 1 base and 4 bases, with 7 bases remaining between them. The CDR3 region is CASSQAGRETQYF. CDR3 in DNA: TGCGCCAGCAGCCAAGCAGGAAGAGAGACCCAGTACTTC.

This clone was recorded a few times. The CDR3 sequence: CASSVTGGSGNTIYF. The CDR3, as DNA: TGTGCCAGCAGCGTGACAGGGGGCTCTGGAAACACCATATATTTT. The chain joins TRBV9 to TRBJ1-3; 9 bases match TRBD1. The junction had 0 bases not matched to a gene; V was cut back by 2 bases and J by 0 bases. The CDR3 is 15 residues long. Germline CDR1 reads SGDLS; CDR2 reads YYNGEE.

This clone was counted between two and nine times. The sample carries other DNA sequences with the same CDR3. This chain joins TRBV29-1 and TRBJ2-6, with 7 bases fitting TRBD1. Germline V CDR1 and CDR2: SQVTM, ANQGSEA. This CDR3 is 19 amino acids long. With 3 bases clipped from V and 0 bases from J, the junction kept 14 bases outside the gene matches. This CDR3 reads CSVDLFDRAGPSGANVLTF. CDR3 in DNA: TGCAGCGTTGATCTGTTTGACAGGGCTGGGCCCTCTGGGGCCAACGTCCTGACTTTC.

This clone came up a few times. The chain uses TRBV4-2 and TRBJ2-3, with 10 positions matching TRBD2. In germline, CDR1 is LGHNA, CDR2 YNFKEQ. This CDR3 comprises 17 residues. V was clipped by 3 bases and J by 7 bases; unmatched bases: 13. CDR3 sequence (DNA): TGTGCCAGCAGCCAGGGAACCCCGAGCGGGAGGGGCCATACGCAGTATTTT. Protein sequence: CASSQGTPSGRGHTQYF.

This clone was recorded a few times. J is TRBJ1-5 and V is TRBV18; TRBD1 might be the D (5 bases). Germline V gene data show CDR1 as KGHSH and CDR2 as LQKENI. The V and J ends lost 3 bases and 2 bases respectively, with 14 bases between them. This CDR3 has 16 amino acids. This chain's CDR3 is CASSPGRVGGNQPQHF. In DNA form, the CDR3 reads TGTGCCAGCTCACCCGGCAGGGTTGGGGGCAATCAGCCCCAGCATTTT.

This clone was picked up a small number of times. The rearrangement uses TRBV29-1 and TRBJ2-5; D possibly matches TRBD1 or TRBD2 (6 bases each). Germline CDR1 is SQVTM and CDR2 is ANQGSEA. V lost 7 bases and J lost 1, with 13 bases in between. The CDR3 has 13 amino acids. The DNA for the CDR3 is TGCAGCGCCCGAGGGGGGCTCCAAGAGACCCAGTACTTC. Translated: CSARGGLQETQYF.

This clone has just a few counts. The V and J genes are TRBV7-6 and TRBJ2-7; 7 bases line up with TRBD1. Per the germline V gene, CDR1 is SGHVS and CDR2 is FNYEAQ. The CDR3 totals 14 residues. V lost 2 bases, J lost 1 base, and 2 bases stayed unmatched. The CDR3 region has the DNA TGTGCCAGCAGCTTAACGGGACAGTCCTACGAGCAGTACTTC. Translated, it gives CASSLTGQSYEQYF.

This rearrangement joins TRBV6-1 to TRBJ1-5; D gene ambiguous. Per germline, CDR1 MNHNS and CDR2 SASEGT. The CDR3 consists of 13 residues. V lost 6 bases to trimming and J lost 0 bases, with 6 bases between them. In DNA form, the CDR3 reads TGTGCCAGCAGCGGTAATAGCAATCAGCCCCAGCATTTT. This translates into CASSGNSNQPQHF.